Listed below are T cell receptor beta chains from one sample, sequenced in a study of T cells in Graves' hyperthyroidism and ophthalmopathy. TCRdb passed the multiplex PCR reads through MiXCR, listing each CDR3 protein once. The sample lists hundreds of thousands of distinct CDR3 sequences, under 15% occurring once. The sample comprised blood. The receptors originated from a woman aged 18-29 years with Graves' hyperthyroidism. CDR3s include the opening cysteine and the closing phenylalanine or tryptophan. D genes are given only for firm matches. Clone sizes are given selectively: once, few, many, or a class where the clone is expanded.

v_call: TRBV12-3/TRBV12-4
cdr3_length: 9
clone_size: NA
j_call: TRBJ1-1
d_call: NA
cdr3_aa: CASSLASPF
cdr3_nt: TGTGCCAGCAGTTTAGCGAGCCCCTTT

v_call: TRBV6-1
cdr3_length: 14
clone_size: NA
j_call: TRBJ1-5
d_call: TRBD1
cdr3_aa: CASSRGLCPQPQHF
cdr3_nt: TGTGCCAGCAGTAGGGGGCTCTGTCCTCAGCCCCAGCATTTT

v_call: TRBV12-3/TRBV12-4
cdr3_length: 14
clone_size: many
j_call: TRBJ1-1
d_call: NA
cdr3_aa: CASTPTGRNTEAFF
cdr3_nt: TGTGCCAGCACCCCCACGGGTAGGAACACTGAAGCTTTCTTT

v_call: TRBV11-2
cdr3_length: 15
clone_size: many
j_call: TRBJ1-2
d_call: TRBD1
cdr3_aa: CASSSLDRGDYGYTF
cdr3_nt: TGTGCCAGCAGCTCCTTGGACAGGGGGGACTATGGCTACACCTTC

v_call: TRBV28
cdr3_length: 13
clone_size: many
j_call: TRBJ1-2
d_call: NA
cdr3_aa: CASSLIRGYGYTF
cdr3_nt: TGTGCCAGCAGTTTGATCAGGGGTTATGGCTACACCTTC

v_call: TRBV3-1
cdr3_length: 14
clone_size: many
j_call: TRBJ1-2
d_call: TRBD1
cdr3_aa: CASSPSDRIMGYTF
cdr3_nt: TGTGCCAGCAGCCCATCGGACAGGATTATGGGCTACACCTTC

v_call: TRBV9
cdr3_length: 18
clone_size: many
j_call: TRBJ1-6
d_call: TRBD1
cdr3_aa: CASSDPDLGTAYNSPLHF
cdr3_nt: TGTGCCAGCAGCGATCCCGACCTTGGGACAGCCTATAATTCACCCCTCCACTTT

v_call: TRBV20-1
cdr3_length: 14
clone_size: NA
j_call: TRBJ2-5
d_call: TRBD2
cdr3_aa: CSARSSGGAETQYF
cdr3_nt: TGCAGTGCTAGATCTAGCGGGGGGGCAGAGACCCAGTACTTC

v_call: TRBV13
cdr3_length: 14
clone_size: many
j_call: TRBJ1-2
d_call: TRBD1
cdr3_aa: CASSLTGGADGYTF
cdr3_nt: TGTGCCAGCAGCTTGACAGGGGGAGCTGATGGCTACACCTTC

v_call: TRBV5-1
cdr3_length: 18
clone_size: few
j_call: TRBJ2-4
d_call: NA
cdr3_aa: CASSLEVRGGAAKNIQYF
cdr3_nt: TGCGCCAGCAGCTTGGAGGTTAGGGGGGGCGCAGCCAAAAACATTCAGTACTTC

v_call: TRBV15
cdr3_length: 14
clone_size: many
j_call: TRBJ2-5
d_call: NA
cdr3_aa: CATSPGRASETQYF
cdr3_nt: TGTGCCACCAGCCCCGGTCGGGCCTCGGAGACCCAGTACTTC

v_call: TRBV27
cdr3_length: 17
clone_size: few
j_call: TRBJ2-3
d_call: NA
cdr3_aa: CASSWVGRTSSTDTQYF
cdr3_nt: TGTGCCAGCAGTTGGGTGGGCAGAACCTCTAGCACAGATACGCAGTATTTT

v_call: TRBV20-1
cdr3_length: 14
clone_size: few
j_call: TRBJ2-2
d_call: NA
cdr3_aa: CSARNLGSAGELFF
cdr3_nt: TGCAGTGCTAGGAACCTAGGGTCCGCCGGGGAGCTGTTTTTT

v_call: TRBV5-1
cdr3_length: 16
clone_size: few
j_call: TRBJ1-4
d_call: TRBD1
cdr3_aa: CASSLVTGVRNEKLFF
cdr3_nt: TGCGCCAGCAGCTTGGTGACAGGGGTTCGGAATGAAAAACTGTTTTTT

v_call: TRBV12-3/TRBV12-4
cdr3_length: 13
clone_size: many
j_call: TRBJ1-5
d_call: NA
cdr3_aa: CASSVRQDQPQHF
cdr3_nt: TGTGCCAGCAGTGTGCGGCAGGATCAGCCCCAGCATTTT

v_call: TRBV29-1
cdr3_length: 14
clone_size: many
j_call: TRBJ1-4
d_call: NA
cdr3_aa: CSVTFIATNEKLFF
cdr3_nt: TGCAGCGTGACATTTATCGCAACTAATGAAAAACTGTTTTTT

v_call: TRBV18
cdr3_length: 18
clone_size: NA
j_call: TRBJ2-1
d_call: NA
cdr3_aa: CASSPAGVFWADYNEQFF
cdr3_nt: TGTGCCAGCTCACCTGCCGGCGTTTTTTGGGCGGATTACAATGAGCAGTTCTTC

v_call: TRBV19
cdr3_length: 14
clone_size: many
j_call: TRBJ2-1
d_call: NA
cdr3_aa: CASATGTRRAEQFF
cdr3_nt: TGTGCCAGTGCGACAGGGACTCGTAGGGCTGAGCAGTTCTTC

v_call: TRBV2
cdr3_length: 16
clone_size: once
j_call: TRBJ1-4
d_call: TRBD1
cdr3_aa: CASSELGTGVDEKLFF
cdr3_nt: TGTGCCAGCAGCGAACTAGGTACAGGGGTGGATGAAAAACTGTTTTTT

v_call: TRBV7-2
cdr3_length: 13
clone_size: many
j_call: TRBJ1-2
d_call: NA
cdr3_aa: CASSRDTLYGYTF
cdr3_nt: TGTGCCAGCAGCCGGGACACCTTATATGGCTACACCTTC

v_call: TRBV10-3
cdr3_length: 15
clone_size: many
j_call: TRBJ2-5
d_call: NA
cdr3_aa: CAISESGGNQETQYF
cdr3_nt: TGTGCCATCAGTGAGTCGGGCGGGAACCAAGAGACCCAGTACTTC

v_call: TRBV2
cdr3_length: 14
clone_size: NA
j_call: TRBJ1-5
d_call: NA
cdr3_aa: CASASGTANQPQHF
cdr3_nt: TGTGCCAGCGCCTCCGGGACGGCGAATCAGCCCCAGCATTTT

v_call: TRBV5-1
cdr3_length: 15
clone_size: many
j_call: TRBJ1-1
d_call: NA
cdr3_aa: CASSLFNPMNTEAFF
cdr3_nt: TGCGCCAGCAGCTTGTTCAATCCCATGAACACTGAAGCTTTCTTT

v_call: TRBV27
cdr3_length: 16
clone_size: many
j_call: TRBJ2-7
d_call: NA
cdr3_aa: CASSLTALRGAYEQYF
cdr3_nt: TGTGCCAGCAGTTTGACCGCACTCAGGGGGGCCTACGAGCAGTACTTC

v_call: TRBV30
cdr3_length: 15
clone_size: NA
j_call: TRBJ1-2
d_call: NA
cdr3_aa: CAWSVLKDEGYGYTF
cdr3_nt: TGTGCCTGGAGTGTACTGAAGGACGAAGGGTATGGCTACACCTTC

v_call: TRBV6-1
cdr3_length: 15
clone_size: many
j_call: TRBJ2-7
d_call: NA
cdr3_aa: CASSELGIPTYEQYF
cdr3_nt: TGTGCCAGCAGTGAATTGGGTATTCCTACCTACGAGCAGTACTTC

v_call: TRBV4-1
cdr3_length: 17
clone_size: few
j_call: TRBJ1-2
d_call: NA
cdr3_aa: CASSPGGRPEGLGGYTF
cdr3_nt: TGCGCCAGCAGCCCCGGGGGGCGGCCGGAGGGCCTAGGAGGCTACACCTTC

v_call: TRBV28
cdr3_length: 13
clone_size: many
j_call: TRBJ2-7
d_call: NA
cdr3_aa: CASISGPSYEQYF
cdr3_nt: TGTGCCAGCATAAGCGGGCCCTCCTACGAGCAGTACTTC

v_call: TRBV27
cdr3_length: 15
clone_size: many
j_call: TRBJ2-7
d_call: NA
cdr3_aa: CASRGIGSGSYEQYF
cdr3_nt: TGTGCCAGCAGGGGGATCGGGAGCGGCTCCTACGAGCAGTACTTC

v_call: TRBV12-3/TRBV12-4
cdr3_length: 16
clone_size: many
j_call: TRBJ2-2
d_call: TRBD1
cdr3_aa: CASIYRQGETTGELFF
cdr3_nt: TGTGCCAGCATCTACCGACAGGGAGAGACGACCGGGGAGCTGTTTTTT

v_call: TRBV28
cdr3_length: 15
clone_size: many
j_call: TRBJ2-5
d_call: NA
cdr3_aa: CASSLGSSGQETQYF
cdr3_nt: TGTGCCAGCAGTTTGGGGTCCAGCGGCCAAGAGACCCAGTACTTC

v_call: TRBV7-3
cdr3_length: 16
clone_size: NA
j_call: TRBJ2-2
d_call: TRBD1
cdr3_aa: CASSPGDRANTGELFF
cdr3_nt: TGTGCCAGCAGCCCCGGGGACAGGGCGAACACCGGGGAGCTGTTTTTT

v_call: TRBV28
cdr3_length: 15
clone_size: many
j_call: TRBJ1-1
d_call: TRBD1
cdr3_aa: CASSQYRGWATEAFF
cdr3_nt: TGTGCCAGCAGCCAATACAGGGGTTGGGCCACTGAAGCTTTCTTT

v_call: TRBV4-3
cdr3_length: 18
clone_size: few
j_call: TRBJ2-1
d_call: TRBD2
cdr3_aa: CASSQGGAAGGHNNEQFF
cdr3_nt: TGCGCCAGCAGCCAAGGGGGGGCTGCGGGAGGGCATAACAATGAGCAGTTCTTC

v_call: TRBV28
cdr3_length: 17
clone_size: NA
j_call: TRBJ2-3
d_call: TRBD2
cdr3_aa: CASRRLVAGGPLDTQYF
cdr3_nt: TGTGCCAGCAGGCGACTCGTAGCGGGAGGGCCTCTAGATACGCAGTATTTT

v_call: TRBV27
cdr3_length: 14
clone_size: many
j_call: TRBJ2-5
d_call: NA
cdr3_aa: CASSLSPIQETQYF
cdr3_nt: TGTGCCAGCAGTCTCTCGCCTATCCAAGAGACCCAGTACTTC

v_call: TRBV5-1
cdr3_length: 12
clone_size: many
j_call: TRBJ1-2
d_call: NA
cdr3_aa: CASSEDGYGYTF
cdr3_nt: TGCGCCAGCAGCGAGGACGGCTATGGCTACACCTTC

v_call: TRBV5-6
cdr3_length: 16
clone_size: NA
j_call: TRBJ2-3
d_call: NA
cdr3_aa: CASRAYPGSRADTQYF
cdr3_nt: TGTGCCAGCAGAGCTTACCCGGGGTCCAGGGCAGATACGCAGTATTTT

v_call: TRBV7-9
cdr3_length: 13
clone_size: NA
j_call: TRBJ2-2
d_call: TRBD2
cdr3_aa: CASSSGVDGELFF
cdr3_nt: TGTGCCAGCTCTAGCGGGGTTGACGGGGAGCTGTTTTTT

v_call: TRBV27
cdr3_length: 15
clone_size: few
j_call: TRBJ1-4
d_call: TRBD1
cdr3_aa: CASSSAGTVGEKLFF
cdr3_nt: TGTGCCAGCAGTTCCGCCGGGACAGTAGGGGAAAAACTGTTTTTT

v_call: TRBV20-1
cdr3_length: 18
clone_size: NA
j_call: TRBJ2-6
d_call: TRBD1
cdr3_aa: CSASPLTGGSSGANVLTF
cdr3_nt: TGCAGTGCTAGCCCTCTGACAGGGGGGTCCTCTGGGGCCAACGTCCTGACTTTC

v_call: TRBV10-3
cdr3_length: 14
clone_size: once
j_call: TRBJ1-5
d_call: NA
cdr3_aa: CASSDQDGLKPQHF
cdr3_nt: TGTGCCAGCAGTGATCAGGACGGCCTGAAGCCCCAGCATTTT

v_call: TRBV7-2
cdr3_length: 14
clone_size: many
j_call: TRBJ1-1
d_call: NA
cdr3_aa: CASSSDSLNTEAFF
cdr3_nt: TGTGCCAGCAGCTCCGACAGTTTGAACACTGAAGCTTTCTTT

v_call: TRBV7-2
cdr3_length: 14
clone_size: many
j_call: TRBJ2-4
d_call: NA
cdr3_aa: CASSPAVAKNIQYF
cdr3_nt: TGTGCCAGCAGCCCTGCCGTAGCCAAAAACATTCAGTACTTC

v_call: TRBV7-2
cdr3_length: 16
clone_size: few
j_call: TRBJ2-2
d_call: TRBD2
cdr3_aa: CASSLGQGGNTGGLFF
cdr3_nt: TGTGCCAGCAGCTTAGGGCAGGGAGGGAACACCGGGGGGCTGTTTTTT

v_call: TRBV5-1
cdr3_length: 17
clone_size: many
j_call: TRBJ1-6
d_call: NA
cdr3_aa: CASSLEQLWWGNSPLHF
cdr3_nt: TGCGCCAGCAGCTTGGAGCAGCTTTGGTGGGGAAATTCACCCCTCCACTTT

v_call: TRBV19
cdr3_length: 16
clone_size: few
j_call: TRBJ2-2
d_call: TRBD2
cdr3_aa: CASIRPSGSRTGELFF
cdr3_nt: TGTGCCAGTATCCGACCTAGCGGGAGTCGGACCGGGGAGCTGTTTTTT

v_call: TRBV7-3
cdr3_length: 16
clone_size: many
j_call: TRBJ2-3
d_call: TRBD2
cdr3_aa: CASSLSTSGGADTQYF
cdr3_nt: TGTGCCAGCAGCCTTTCGACTAGCGGGGGGGCAGATACGCAGTATTTT

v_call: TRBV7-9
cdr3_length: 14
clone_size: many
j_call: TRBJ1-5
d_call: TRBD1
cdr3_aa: CASSLQGARQPQHF
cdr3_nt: TGTGCCAGCAGTCTACAGGGGGCCCGGCAGCCCCAGCATTTT

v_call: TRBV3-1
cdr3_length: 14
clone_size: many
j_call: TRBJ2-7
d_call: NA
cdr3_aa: CASSLSGTFDEQYF
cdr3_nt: TGTGCCAGCAGCCTATCCGGGACGTTCGACGAGCAGTACTTC

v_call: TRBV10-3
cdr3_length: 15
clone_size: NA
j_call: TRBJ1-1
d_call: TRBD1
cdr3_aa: CAILITGQGVTEAFF
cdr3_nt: TGTGCCATCCTAATTACGGGACAGGGGGTGACTGAAGCTTTCTTT

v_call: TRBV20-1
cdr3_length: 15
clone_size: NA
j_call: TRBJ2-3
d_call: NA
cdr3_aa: CSARDREVPTDTQYF
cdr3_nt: TGCAGTGCTAGAGATAGGGAGGTCCCCACAGATACGCAGTATTTT

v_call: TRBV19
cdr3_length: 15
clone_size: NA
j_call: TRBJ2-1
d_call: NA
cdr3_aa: CASSIRHVSYNEQFF
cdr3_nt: TGTGCCAGTAGCATCCGACATGTTTCCTACAATGAGCAGTTCTTC